The present entry profiles one T cell receptor (beta chain) with its context. Its target is not known. This record comes from a study of T cell repertoires in ileal Crohn's disease. Study-wide points: Compared with CD4 T cells, sorted CD8 cells carried more expanded clones.

Libraries were prepared by immunoSEQ multiplex PCR; TCRdb keeps only in-frame clonotypes and omits some of them. The sample carries some 15,000 clones, nearly 85% recorded once. Germline V gene lookup returns CDR1 GTSNPN and CDR2 SVGIG (reference sequence). CDR3 length equals 14 residues. Trimming shortened V by 5 bases and J by 2 bases, and 13 bases separated the two germline ends. The sequence was collected from an adult with Crohn's disease. Sequenced: ileal tissue. V usage is TRBV30 and J usage is TRBJ2-1, with D perhaps TRBD1 (6 bases). The CDR3 nucleotides are TGTGCCTGGGGCAGCTGGACAGCCTACAATGAGCAGTTCTTC. Amino acid sequence: CAWGSWTAYNEQFF.